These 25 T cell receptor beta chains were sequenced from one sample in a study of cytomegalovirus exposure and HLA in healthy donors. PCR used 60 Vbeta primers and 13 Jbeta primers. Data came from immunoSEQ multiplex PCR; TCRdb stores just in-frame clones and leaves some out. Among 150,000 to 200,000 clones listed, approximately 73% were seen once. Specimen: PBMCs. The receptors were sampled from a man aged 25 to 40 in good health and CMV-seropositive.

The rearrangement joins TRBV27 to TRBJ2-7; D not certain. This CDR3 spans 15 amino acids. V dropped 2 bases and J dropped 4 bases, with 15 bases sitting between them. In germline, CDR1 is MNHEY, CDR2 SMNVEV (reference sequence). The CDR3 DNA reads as TGTGCCAGCAGTTTACGGGTCCCGAATGGGTACGAGCAGTACTTC. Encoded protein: CASSLRVPNGYEQYF.

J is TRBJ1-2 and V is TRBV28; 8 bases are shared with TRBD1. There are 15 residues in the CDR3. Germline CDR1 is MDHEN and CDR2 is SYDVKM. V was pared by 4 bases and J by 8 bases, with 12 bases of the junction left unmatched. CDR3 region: CASSSTAGGIIGYTF. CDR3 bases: TGTGCCAGCAGTTCCACGGCAGGGGGCATTATCGGCTACACCTTC.

Here the CDR3 reads CASSHQSGRAYNEQFF. Here the CDR3 DNA reads TGTGCCAGCAGTCACCAGAGCGGGAGGGCCTACAATGAGCAGTTCTTC. The chain links TRBV28 to TRBJ2-1; TRBD2 matches 10 bases. This CDR3 is 16 amino acids long. V trimming: 5 bases; J trimming: 2 bases; junction bases outside the gene matches: 6. Germline CDR1 reads MDHEN; CDR2 reads SYDVKM.

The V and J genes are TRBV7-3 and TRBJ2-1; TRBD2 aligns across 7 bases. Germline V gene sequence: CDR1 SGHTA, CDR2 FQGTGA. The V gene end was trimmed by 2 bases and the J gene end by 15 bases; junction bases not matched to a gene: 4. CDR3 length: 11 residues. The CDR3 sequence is CASSLAGVLFF. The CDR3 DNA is TGTGCCAGCAGCTTAGCGGGAGTTCTGTTCTTC.

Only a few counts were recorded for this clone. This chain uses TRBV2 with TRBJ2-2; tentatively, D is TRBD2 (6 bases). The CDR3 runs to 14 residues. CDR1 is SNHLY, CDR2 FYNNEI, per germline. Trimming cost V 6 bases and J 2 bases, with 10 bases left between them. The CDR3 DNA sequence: TGTGCCAGCAGCCGGGACTTTAACACCGGGGAGCTGTTTTTT. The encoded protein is CASSRDFNTGELFF.

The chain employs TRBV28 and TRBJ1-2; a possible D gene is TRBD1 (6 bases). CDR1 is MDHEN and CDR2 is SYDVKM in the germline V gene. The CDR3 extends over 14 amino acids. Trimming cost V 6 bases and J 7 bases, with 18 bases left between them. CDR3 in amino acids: CASSPPGGPSGYTF. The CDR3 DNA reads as TGTGCCAGCAGCCCTCCGGGGGGCCCAAGTGGCTACACCTTC.

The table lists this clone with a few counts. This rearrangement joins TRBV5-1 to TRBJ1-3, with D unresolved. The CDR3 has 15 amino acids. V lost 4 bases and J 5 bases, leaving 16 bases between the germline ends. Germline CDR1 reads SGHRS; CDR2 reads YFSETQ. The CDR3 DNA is TGCGCCAGCAGCCTGGGTCGGGGTTTAAGAAACACCATATATTTT. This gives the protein CASSLGRGLRNTIYF. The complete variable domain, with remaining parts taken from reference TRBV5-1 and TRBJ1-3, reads KAGVTQTPRYLIKTRGQQVTLSCSPISGHRSVSWYQQTPGQGLQFLFEYFSETQRNKGNFPGRFSGRQFSNSRSEMNVSTLELGDSALYLCASSLGRGLRNTIYFGEGSWLTVV.

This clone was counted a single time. The CDR3, as DNA: TGTGCCAGCAGCCAAGATAGCCTCACCAGCAGTAGCAATCAGCCCCAGCATTTT. Residues: CASSQDSLTSSSNQPQHF. This chain joins TRBV14 and TRBJ1-5; D remains unclear. Trimming took 0 bases from V and 0 from J, leaving 15 bases between them. The CDR3 runs to 18 residues. Germline lookup yields CDR1 SGHDN and CDR2 FVKESK.

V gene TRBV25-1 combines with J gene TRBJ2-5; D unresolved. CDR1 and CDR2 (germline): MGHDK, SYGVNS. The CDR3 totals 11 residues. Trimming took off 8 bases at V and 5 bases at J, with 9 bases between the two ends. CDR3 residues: CASVARETQYF. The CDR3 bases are TGTGCCAGCGTCGCCAGGGAGACCCAGTACTTC.

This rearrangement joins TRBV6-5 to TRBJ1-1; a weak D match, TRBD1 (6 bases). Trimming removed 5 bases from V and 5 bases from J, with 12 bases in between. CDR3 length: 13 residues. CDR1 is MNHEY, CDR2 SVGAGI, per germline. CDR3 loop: CASSVTGRTEAFF. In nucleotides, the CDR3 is TGTGCCAGCAGTGTAACAGGGAGAACTGAAGCTTTCTTT.

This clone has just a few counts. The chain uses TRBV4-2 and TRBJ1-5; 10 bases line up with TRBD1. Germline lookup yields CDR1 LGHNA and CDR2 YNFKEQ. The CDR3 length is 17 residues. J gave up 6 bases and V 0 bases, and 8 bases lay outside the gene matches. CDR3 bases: TGTGCCAGCAGCCAAGAAGGCCCGGGACAGGGGTCTCAGCCCCAGCATTTT. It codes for CASSQEGPGQGSQPQHF.

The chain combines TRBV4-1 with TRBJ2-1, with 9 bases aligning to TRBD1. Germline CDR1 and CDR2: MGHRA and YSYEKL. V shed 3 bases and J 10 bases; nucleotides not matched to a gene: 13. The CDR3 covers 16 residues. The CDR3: CASSHIGQGPGGEQFF. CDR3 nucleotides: TGCGCCAGCAGCCATATAGGACAGGGGCCTGGGGGAGAGCAGTTCTTC.

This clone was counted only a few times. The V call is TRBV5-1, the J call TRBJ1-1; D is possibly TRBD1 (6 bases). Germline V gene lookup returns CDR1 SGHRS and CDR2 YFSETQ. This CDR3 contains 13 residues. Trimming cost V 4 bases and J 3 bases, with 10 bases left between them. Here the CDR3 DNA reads TGCGCCAGCAGCACACAGGGAGACACTGAAGCTTTCTTT. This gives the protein CASSTQGDTEAFF.

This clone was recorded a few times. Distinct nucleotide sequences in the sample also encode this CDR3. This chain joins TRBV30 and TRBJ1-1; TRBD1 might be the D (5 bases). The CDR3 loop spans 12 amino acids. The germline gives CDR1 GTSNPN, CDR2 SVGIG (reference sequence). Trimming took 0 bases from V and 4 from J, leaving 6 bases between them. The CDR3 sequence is CAWSVGRTEAFF. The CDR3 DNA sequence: TGTGCCTGGAGTGTGGGGCGCACTGAAGCTTTCTTT.

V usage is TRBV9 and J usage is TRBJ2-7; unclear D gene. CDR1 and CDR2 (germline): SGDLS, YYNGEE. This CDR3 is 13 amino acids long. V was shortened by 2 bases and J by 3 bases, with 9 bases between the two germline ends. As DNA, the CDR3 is TGTGCCAGCAGCGTCGCACATAACTACGAGCAGTACTTC. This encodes CASSVAHNYEQYF.

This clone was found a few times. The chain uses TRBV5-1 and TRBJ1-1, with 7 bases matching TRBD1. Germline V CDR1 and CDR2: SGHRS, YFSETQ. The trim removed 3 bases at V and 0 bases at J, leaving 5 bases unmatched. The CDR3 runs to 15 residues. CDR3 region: CASSSEGQMNTEAFF. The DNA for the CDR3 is TGCGCCAGCAGCTCAGAGGGACAGATGAACACTGAAGCTTTCTTT.

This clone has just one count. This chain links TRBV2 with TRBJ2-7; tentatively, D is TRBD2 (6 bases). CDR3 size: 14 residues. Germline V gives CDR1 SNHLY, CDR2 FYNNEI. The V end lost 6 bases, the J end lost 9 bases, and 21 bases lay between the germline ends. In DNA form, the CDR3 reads TGTGCCAGCAGAGCCGACGGGACTTTTCCCGTGCAGTACTTC. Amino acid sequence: CASRADGTFPVQYF.

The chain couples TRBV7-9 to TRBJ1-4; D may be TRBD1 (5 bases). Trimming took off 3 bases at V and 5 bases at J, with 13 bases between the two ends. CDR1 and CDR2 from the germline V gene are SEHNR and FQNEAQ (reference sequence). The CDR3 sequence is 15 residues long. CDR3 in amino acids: CASSFSGAPNEKLFF. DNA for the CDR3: TGTGCCAGCAGCTTTAGTGGGGCTCCGAATGAAAAACTGTTTTTT.

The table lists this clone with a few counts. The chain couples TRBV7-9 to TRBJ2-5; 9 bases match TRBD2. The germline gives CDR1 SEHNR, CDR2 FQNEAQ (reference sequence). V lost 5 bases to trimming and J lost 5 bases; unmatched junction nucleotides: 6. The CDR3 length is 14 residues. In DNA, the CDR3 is TGTGCCAGCAGCCTCGGGACTAGCTGGGAGACCCAGTACTTC. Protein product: CASSLGTSWETQYF.

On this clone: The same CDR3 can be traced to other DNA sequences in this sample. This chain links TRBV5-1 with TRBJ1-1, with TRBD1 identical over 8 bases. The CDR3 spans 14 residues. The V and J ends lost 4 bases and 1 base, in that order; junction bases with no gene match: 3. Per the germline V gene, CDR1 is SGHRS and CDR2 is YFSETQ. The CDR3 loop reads CASSHGTGNTEAFF. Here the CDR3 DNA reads TGCGCCAGCAGCCATGGGACAGGGAACACTGAAGCTTTCTTT.

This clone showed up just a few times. CDR3 nucleotides: TGTGCCAGCAGCTTAGGCGCATCTTCTGTAGAGGGTGAGCAGTACTTC. Protein sequence: CASSLGASSVEGEQYF. The chain recombines TRBV7-8 with TRBJ2-7, with D tentatively TRBD2 (5 bases). The CDR3 is made up of 16 amino acids. Deletions cut 1 base from V and 7 bases from J, with 20 bases between. The germline CDR1 and CDR2 sequences are SGHVS and FQNEAQ. The whole variable domain, filled in from reference TRBV7-8 and TRBJ2-7, reads GAGVSQSPRYKVAKRGQDVALRCDPISGHVSLFWYQQALGQGPEFLTYFQNEAQLDKSGLPSDRFFAERPEGSVSTLKIQRTQQEDSAVYLCASSLGASSVEGEQYFGPGTRLTVT.

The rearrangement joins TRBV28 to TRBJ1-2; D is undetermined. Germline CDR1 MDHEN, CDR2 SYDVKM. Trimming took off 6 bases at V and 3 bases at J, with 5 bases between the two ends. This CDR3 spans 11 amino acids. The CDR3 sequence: CASSPDYGYTF. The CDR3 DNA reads TGTGCCAGCAGCCCAGACTATGGCTACACCTTC.

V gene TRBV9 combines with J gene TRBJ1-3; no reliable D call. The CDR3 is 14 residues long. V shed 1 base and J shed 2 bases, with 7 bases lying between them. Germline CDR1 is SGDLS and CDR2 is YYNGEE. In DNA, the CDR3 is TGTGCCAGCAGCGTACCGGGGACTGGAAACACCATATATTTT. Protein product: CASSVPGTGNTIYF.

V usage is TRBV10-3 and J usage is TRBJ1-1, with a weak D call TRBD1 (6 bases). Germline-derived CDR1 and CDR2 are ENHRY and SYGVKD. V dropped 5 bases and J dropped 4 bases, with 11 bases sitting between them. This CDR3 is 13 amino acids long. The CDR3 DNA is TGTGCCATCAGTAATTACAGGGCCACTGAAGCTTTCTTT. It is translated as CAISNYRATEAFF.

For the CDR3, the DNA is TGTGCCAGCAGGTCCCCTAGCAGTGAGCAGTTCTTC. It yields the protein CASRSPSSEQFF. The rearrangement uses TRBV7-6 and TRBJ2-1, with D possibly matching TRBD2 (5 bases). Germline assignment: CDR1 SGHVS and CDR2 FNYEAQ. This CDR3 has 12 amino acids. V dropped 6 bases and J dropped 9 bases, with 12 bases sitting between them.